Below, 14 T cell receptor beta chains from the same sample are listed, as sequenced in a study of OX40 agonist ivuxolimab in advanced cancers. Generated by immunoSEQ multiplex PCR, the TCRdb table keeps only in-frame clones and is missing some. Among some 54,000 clones listed, approximately 87% were seen once. The sequencing used CD4+ or CD8+ T cells sorted from blood, collected in a trial of the OX40 agonist ivuxolimab. These TCRs come from an adult with an advanced solid tumor such as melanoma, head and neck, liver or kidney cancer.

As DNA, the CDR3 is TGTGCCAGCTCACAGGACAGGGGAGTAGAAAAACTGTTTTTT. It is translated as CASSQDRGVEKLFF. The V call is TRBV18, the J call TRBJ1-4, with 9 bases fitting TRBD1. The ends lost 4 bases at V and 8 bases at J; junction bases unmatched: 5. The germline CDR1 and CDR2 sequences are KGHSH and LQKENI. The CDR3 consists of 14 residues.

This chain links TRBV9 with TRBJ2-7; 7 positions agree with TRBD1. The CDR3 totals 16 residues. CDR1 is SGDLS, CDR2 YYNGEE, per germline. Unmatched junction bases numbered 10, after V lost 4 bases and J lost 0 bases. This CDR3 is CASSPRDQGVSYEQYF. The CDR3 nucleotides are TGTGCCAGCAGCCCCCGGGATCAGGGGGTCTCCTACGAGCAGTACTTC.

In its sample, this clone was seen a few times. This chain links TRBV15 with TRBJ1-6, with D hard to call. This CDR3 spans 21 amino acids. The germline CDR1 and CDR2 sequences are LNHNV and YYDKDF (reference sequence). Trimming removed 1 base from V and 2 bases from J, with 24 bases in between. CDR3 sequence: CATSRAPTRHSLDAYNSPLHF. CDR3 DNA sequence: TGTGCCACCAGCAGAGCTCCGACTCGGCATTCTTTAGATGCCTATAATTCACCCCTCCACTTT.

The CDR3 is CASSLGQGDYGYTF. The CDR3 DNA follows: TGTGCCAGCTCCCTCGGACAGGGCGACTATGGCTACACCTTC. The chain recombines TRBV6-5 with TRBJ1-2; 8 positions agree with TRBD1. The CDR3 is 14 residues long. Germline V gene lookup returns CDR1 MNHEY and CDR2 SVGAGI. Trimming removed 8 bases from V and 3 bases from J; junction bases left unmatched: 8.

The chain employs TRBV5-1 and TRBJ2-7; no firm D call. In germline, CDR1 is SGHRS, CDR2 YFSETQ. The CDR3 is made up of 15 amino acids. V was shortened by 7 bases and J by 2 bases, with 19 bases between the two germline ends. The CDR3 loop reads CASGPNSGVTYEQYF. CDR3 sequence (DNA): TGCGCCAGCGGGCCAAACAGTGGGGTAACCTACGAGCAGTACTTC. Using reference TRBV5-1 and TRBJ2-7 for the parts outside the CDR3, the full variable domain is KAGVTQTPRYLIKTRGQQVTLSCSPISGHRSVSWYQQTPGQGLQFLFEYFSETQRNKGNFPGRFSGRQFSNSRSEMNVSTLELGDSALYLCASGPNSGVTYEQYFGPGTRLTVT.

Of note for this clone: Different DNA sequences within this sample yield the same CDR3. The chain links TRBV27 to TRBJ1-2; tentative D call: TRBD1 (6 bases). The CDR3 runs 12 residues. Trimming left V 6 bases short and J 5 bases short, with 10 bases between. Germline CDR1 MNHEY, CDR2 SMNVEV (reference sequence). The chain's CDR3 is CASSLQGYGYTF. The CDR3 DNA follows: TGTGCCAGCAGCCTACAGGGATATGGCTACACCTTC.

This chain uses TRBV18 with TRBJ1-1, with a weak D call TRBD1 (6 bases). Trimming removed 3 bases at V and 7 bases at J, with 12 bases between. The germline V gene has CDR1 KGHSH and CDR2 LQKENI. This CDR3 region has 13 residues. CDR3 nucleotide sequence: TGTGCCAGCTCACCGCGGGGGGCGGTTGAAGCTTTCTTT. Translating it yields CASSPRGAVEAFF.

The chain links TRBV7-3 to TRBJ1-2; possible D gene TRBD1, 6 bases. This CDR3 contains 13 residues. The V gene's germline CDR1 is SGHTA and CDR2 FQGTGA. Trimming took off 8 bases at V and 8 bases at J, with 18 bases between the two ends. CDR3 region: CASSLGGPGGYTF. CDR3 coding DNA: TGTGCCAGCTCGCTTGGGGGCCCGGGGGGCTACACCTTC.

This rearrangement joins TRBV5-1 to TRBJ1-6; no firm D call. Trimming stripped 1 base from V and 14 bases from J, with 13 bases between. Germline CDR1 and CDR2: SGHRS and YFSETQ. The CDR3 is 13 residues long. The CDR3 nucleotides are TGCGCCAGCAGCTTGAATCCCGACGATTCCCTCCACTTT. Residues: CASSLNPDDSLHF.

This sequence joins TRBV7-9 and TRBJ1-5, with a weak D call TRBD1 (5 bases). The length of the CDR3 is 16 residues. CDR1 SEHNR and CDR2 FQNEAQ come from the germline V gene (reference sequence). V dropped 5 bases and J dropped 2 bases, with 16 bases sitting between them. CDR3 sequence: CASSPHRGVGNQPQHF. The CDR3 DNA reads as TGTGCCAGCAGCCCCCATAGAGGGGTAGGCAATCAGCCCCAGCATTTT. Filled out from reference TRBV7-9 and TRBJ1-5, the complete variable domain reads DTGVSQNPRHKITKRGQNVTFRCDPISEHNRLYWYRQTLGQGPEFLTYFQNEAQLEKSRLLSDRFSAERPKGSFSTLEIQRTEQGDSAMYLCASSPHRGVGNQPQHFGDGTRLSIL.

J is TRBJ1-5 and V is TRBV10-2; D unresolved. Germline values: CDR1 WSHSY, CDR2 SAAADI. V was clipped by 0 bases and J by 0 bases, with 15 bases between them. This CDR3 is built from 18 residues. This CDR3 reads CASSESGGPRYSNQPQHF. The CDR3 region has the DNA TGCGCCAGCAGTGAGTCAGGTGGTCCACGGTATAGCAATCAGCCCCAGCATTTT.

This chain joins TRBV9 and TRBJ2-3; D is possibly TRBD1 (7 bases). The CDR3 sequence is 14 residues long. Germline assignment: CDR1 SGDLS and CDR2 YYNGEE. The V end was cut by 0 bases, the J end by 5 bases, with 10 bases between. DNA of the CDR3: TGTGCCAGCAGCGTAGGACAGGGAGGAGATACGCAGTATTTT. This codes for CASSVGQGGDTQYF.

The rearrangement links TRBV2 to TRBJ2-7; 8 bases agree with TRBD2. This CDR3 has 15 amino acids. Germline CDR1 is SNHLY and CDR2 is FYNNEI. The ends lost 2 bases at V and 7 bases at J; junction bases unmatched: 10. CDR3 region: CASSEIAVAGREQYF. CDR3 nucleotides: TGTGCCAGCAGTGAAATTGCGGTAGCGGGGCGGGAGCAGTACTTC.

This clone has just one count. The J gene is TRBJ2-3, the V gene TRBV6-5; D ambiguous. The CDR3 is 14 residues long. Looked up from germline, CDR1 is MNHEY and CDR2 is SVGAGI. Trimming shortened V by 0 bases and J by 1 base, and 5 bases separated the two germline ends. In nucleotides, the CDR3 is TGTGCCAGCAGTTACTCGGCGGGCACAGATACGCAGTATTTT. Amino acids: CASSYSAGTDTQYF.